The subject of this entry is one T cell receptor beta chain. The antigen is undetermined. Sequencing was performed with immunoSEQ multiplex PCR; in TCRdb, only in-frame clones are kept and a portion is missing. Here the sample spans around 90,000 clones, around 90% being singletons. Germline loops: CDR1 MDHEN, CDR2 SYDVKM. This CDR3 region has 14 residues. V was clipped by 4 bases and J by 3 bases; unmatched bases: 6. These data belong to a study of graft-versus-host responses after intestinal transplantation. Whole-study findings and limits: Early HvG declines after transplant were associated with peak circulating GvH clone levels.

The receptor comes from a human donor who was the organ donor for an intestinal transplant. Material: unstimulated CD8+ T cells sorted from spleen or lymph node cells, obtained before transplant. The gene calls are TRBV28 and TRBJ2-7; 7 bases fit TRBD1. CDR3 sequence reads: CASSSTGVGYEQYF. The DNA of the CDR3 is TGTGCCAGCAGTTCTACAGGGGTTGGCTACGAGCAGTACTTC.